This is a list of T cell receptor beta chains from one sample in a study of shared T cell receptors in the human thymus. The method was immunoSEQ multiplex PCR; TCRdb's version includes in-frame clones alone and lacks a portion of them. The sample holds 650,000 to 950,000 clones, approximately 85% seen once. These same data were also listed under a study on human thymus T cells.

Sequencing was done on a sample of thymocytes. Receptor source: a girl less than two years old with a congenital heart defect. Both conserved end residues are part of each CDR3. The order of the fields is CDR3 DNA, CDR3 protein, D gene, J gene, V gene, clone size. D genes are given only for firm matches. A row's size may be missing; if present it is once, few, many or a size class.

CDR3nt: TGCGCCAGCAGCCAAGAAGGCATAGGACAGGGAATCATGGGGGGCTACACCTTC; CDR3aa: CASSQEGIGQGIMGGYTF; d_gene: TRBD1; j_gene: TRBJ1-2; v_gene: TRBV4-1; abundance: .
CDR3nt: TGTGCCAGCAGCCTTACAGGGTTGCATGGCTACACCTTC; CDR3aa: CASSLTGLHGYTF; d_gene: .; j_gene: TRBJ1-2; v_gene: TRBV27; abundance: .
CDR3nt: TGTGCCAGCAGTTCCCTTTCCTCCGAAGGGGTCTTC; CDR3aa: CASSSLSSEGVF; d_gene: .; j_gene: TRBJ2-1; v_gene: TRBV27; abundance: .
CDR3nt: TGTGCCAGCAGCTTGTTCCGAGGGAGGGTCGGGGTAGCCAAAAACATTCAGTACTTC; CDR3aa: CASSLFRGRVGVAKNIQYF; d_gene: TRBD2; j_gene: TRBJ2-4; v_gene: TRBV5-8; abundance: .
CDR3nt: TGCAGCGGAGGACAGGGAGGGAAAAATGAAAAACTGTTTTTT; CDR3aa: CSGGQGGKNEKLFF; d_gene: TRBD1; j_gene: TRBJ1-4; v_gene: TRBV29-1; abundance: .
CDR3nt: TGCGCCAGCAGCCAACCCGGACAGAGCAGCAATCAGCCCCAGCATTTT; CDR3aa: CASSQPGQSSNQPQHF; d_gene: .; j_gene: TRBJ1-5; v_gene: TRBV4-1; abundance: .
CDR3nt: TGTGCCAGCAGCCTGGACCCAGGGGAAGGTTCACCCCTCCACTTT; CDR3aa: CASSLDPGEGSPLHF; d_gene: .; j_gene: TRBJ1-6; v_gene: TRBV5-4; abundance: .
CDR3nt: TGTGCCAGCAGCTTAGAACGTTTCGGGACAGTTAAAAACACAGATACGCAGTATTTT; CDR3aa: CASSLERFGTVKNTDTQYF; d_gene: TRBD1; j_gene: TRBJ2-3; v_gene: TRBV7-9; abundance: .
CDR3nt: TGTGCCAGCAGCGCCCTGACAGGGCCAGCCAATATTTGGAACACTGAAGCTTTCTTT; CDR3aa: CASSALTGPANIWNTEAFF; d_gene: TRBD1; j_gene: TRBJ1-1; v_gene: TRBV9; abundance: .
CDR3nt: TGTGCCAGCAGTGATTCAGATAATTCACCCCTCCACTTT; CDR3aa: CASSDSDNSPLHF; d_gene: .; j_gene: TRBJ1-6; v_gene: TRBV6-4; abundance: .
CDR3nt: TGTGCCAGCAGTTCGCGGGGGCCCTCCTACGAGCAGTACTTC; CDR3aa: CASSSRGPSYEQYF; d_gene: .; j_gene: TRBJ2-7; v_gene: TRBV28; abundance: .
CDR3nt: TGTGCCAGCTCACCAGAGGAGCACACAAGCGGCGGAACGGTCTACACCTTC; CDR3aa: CASSPEEHTSGGTVYTF; d_gene: .; j_gene: TRBJ1-2; v_gene: TRBV18; abundance: .
CDR3nt: TGTGCCAGCAGCTTAGGAGGAACGGCTGTCGGCTACACCTTC; CDR3aa: CASSLGGTAVGYTF; d_gene: .; j_gene: TRBJ1-2; v_gene: TRBV7-9; abundance: once
CDR3nt: TGCGCCAGCAGCCAGAGATTAAAGGTGGGGCATGGCTACACCTTC; CDR3aa: CASSQRLKVGHGYTF; d_gene: .; j_gene: TRBJ1-2; v_gene: TRBV4-3; abundance: .
CDR3nt: TGTGCCAGCAGCGTAGGGTTCTTGGGACAGGGCACCGGGGAGCTGTTTTTT; CDR3aa: CASSVGFLGQGTGELFF; d_gene: TRBD1; j_gene: TRBJ2-2; v_gene: TRBV9; abundance: .
CDR3nt: TGTGCCAGCAGCTTGGGACAGCTTAATGAAAAACTGTTTTTT; CDR3aa: CASSLGQLNEKLFF; d_gene: TRBD1; j_gene: TRBJ1-4; v_gene: TRBV7-2; abundance: few
CDR3nt: TGTGCCAGTAGCCTCAGGGAAGGGTACGGCTACACCTTC; CDR3aa: CASSLREGYGYTF; d_gene: .; j_gene: TRBJ1-2; v_gene: TRBV19; abundance: .
CDR3nt: TGTGCCAGCAGCTACACATCTGGAAACACCATATATTTT; CDR3aa: CASSYTSGNTIYF; d_gene: .; j_gene: TRBJ1-3; v_gene: TRBV11-2; abundance: .
CDR3nt: TGTGCCAGCAGTTTATGCTATCGGGAGGGATCCATATGGGATTCACCCCTCCACTTT; CDR3aa: CASSLCYREGSIWDSPLHF; d_gene: .; j_gene: TRBJ1-6; v_gene: TRBV28; abundance: few
CDR3nt: TGTGCCAGTAGTATAATGGGGGCGCCAGACACTGAAGCTTTCTTT; CDR3aa: CASSIMGAPDTEAFF; d_gene: .; j_gene: TRBJ1-1; v_gene: TRBV19; abundance: .
CDR3nt: TGCGCCAGCAGCCCTGACAGGGTGTACGGTGGCTACACCTTC; CDR3aa: CASSPDRVYGGYTF; d_gene: TRBD1; j_gene: TRBJ1-2; v_gene: TRBV4-1; abundance: .
CDR3nt: TGCGCCAGCAGCCAAGAACCCCCCAACAGTGGGGACAGGCGAAATCAGCCCCAGCATTTT; CDR3aa: CASSQEPPNSGDRRNQPQHF; d_gene: TRBD1; j_gene: TRBJ1-5; v_gene: TRBV4-1; abundance: .
CDR3nt: TGCAGTGCTGCCCAACAGGTGGCCCTCCACTTT; CDR3aa: CSAAQQVALHF; d_gene: .; j_gene: TRBJ1-6; v_gene: TRBV20-1; abundance: .
CDR3nt: TGTGCCAGCTCACCCGACAGGGGGAATCAGCCCCAGCATTTT; CDR3aa: CASSPDRGNQPQHF; d_gene: TRBD1; j_gene: TRBJ1-5; v_gene: TRBV18; abundance: .
CDR3nt: TGTGCCAGCTCACCTAACAGCCTCTCCTACGAGCAGTACTTC; CDR3aa: CASSPNSLSYEQYF; d_gene: .; j_gene: TRBJ2-7; v_gene: TRBV18; abundance: .
CDR3nt: TGTGCCAGCGCGCCAGGGGTCGGCTATGGCTACACCTTC; CDR3aa: CASAPGVGYGYTF; d_gene: .; j_gene: TRBJ1-2; v_gene: TRBV19; abundance: .
CDR3nt: TGCGCCAGCAGCCCGACCCCGGGCGGGACGGATTTGGATAATGAAAAACTGTTTTTT; CDR3aa: CASSPTPGGTDLDNEKLFF; d_gene: .; j_gene: TRBJ1-4; v_gene: TRBV5-1; abundance: .
CDR3nt: TGTGCCAGCAGCCCCGACAGGGGGCCGGTTATCTACGAGCAGTACTTC; CDR3aa: CASSPDRGPVIYEQYF; d_gene: TRBD1; j_gene: TRBJ2-7; v_gene: TRBV7-9; abundance: .
CDR3nt: TGTGCCAGCAGCTTAGGGGGCACGCAGTATTTT; CDR3aa: CASSLGGTQYF; d_gene: .; j_gene: TRBJ2-3; v_gene: TRBV11-2; abundance: .
CDR3nt: TGTGCCAGCAGTGGGGGACAGAGAGGCAATGAGCAGTTCTTC; CDR3aa: CASSGGQRGNEQFF; d_gene: TRBD1; j_gene: TRBJ2-1; v_gene: TRBV6-5; abundance: few
CDR3nt: TGCGCCAGCAGCGGGGACAGGACTCAGGGGGATGGCAACTATGGCTACACCTTC; CDR3aa: CASSGDRTQGDGNYGYTF; d_gene: TRBD1; j_gene: TRBJ1-2; v_gene: TRBV5-1; abundance: .
CDR3nt: TGTGCCAGCAGTGGAGGGACCACGGAGACCCAGTACTTC; CDR3aa: CASSGGTTETQYF; d_gene: .; j_gene: TRBJ2-5; v_gene: TRBV28; abundance: .
CDR3nt: TGCGCCAGCAGCTACAGACAGGGGATCAACGAGCAGTACTTC; CDR3aa: CASSYRQGINEQYF; d_gene: TRBD1; j_gene: TRBJ2-7; v_gene: TRBV5-1; abundance: .
CDR3nt: TGTGCCAGCAGCCCACGGGGGGGCCGAGCAGATACGCAGTATTTT; CDR3aa: CASSPRGGRADTQYF; d_gene: TRBD2; j_gene: TRBJ2-3; v_gene: TRBV7-2; abundance: .
CDR3nt: TGTGCCAGCAGCCAAGAAAGCGGGAGCACAGATACGCAGTATTTT; CDR3aa: CASSQESGSTDTQYF; d_gene: .; j_gene: TRBJ2-3; v_gene: TRBV14; abundance: .
CDR3nt: TGTGCCAGCGCCCCCGGGGGAGGCACTGAAGCTTTCTTT; CDR3aa: CASAPGGGTEAFF; d_gene: .; j_gene: TRBJ1-1; v_gene: TRBV6-5; abundance: .
CDR3nt: TGTGCCAGCAGCTTGTATCCGGCAGGGTCCCACTATGGCTACACCTTC; CDR3aa: CASSLYPAGSHYGYTF; d_gene: .; j_gene: TRBJ1-2; v_gene: TRBV5-4; abundance: once
CDR3nt: TGTGCCATCAGTGAGTCGAGGCTGGATCGAGTGAACACTGAAGCTTTCTTT; CDR3aa: CAISESRLDRVNTEAFF; d_gene: .; j_gene: TRBJ1-1; v_gene: TRBV10-3; abundance: .
CDR3nt: TGTGCCAGCCACATCGGTAGGGGGAGTTTGGCTTTCTTT; CDR3aa: CASHIGRGSLAFF; d_gene: .; j_gene: TRBJ1-1; v_gene: TRBV5-8; abundance: .